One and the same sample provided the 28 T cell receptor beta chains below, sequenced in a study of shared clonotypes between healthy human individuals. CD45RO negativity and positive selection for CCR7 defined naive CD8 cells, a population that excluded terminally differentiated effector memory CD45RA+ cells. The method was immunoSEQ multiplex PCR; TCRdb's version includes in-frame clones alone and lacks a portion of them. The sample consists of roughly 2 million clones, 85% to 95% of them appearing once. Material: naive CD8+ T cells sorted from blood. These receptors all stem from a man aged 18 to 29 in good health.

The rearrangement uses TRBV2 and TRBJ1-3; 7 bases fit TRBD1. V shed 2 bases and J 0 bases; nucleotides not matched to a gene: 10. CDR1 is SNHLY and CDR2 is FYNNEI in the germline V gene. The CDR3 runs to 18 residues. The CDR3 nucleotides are TGTGCCAGCAGTGAAATCTGGGACAGTTCGAGCTCTGGAAACACCATATATTTT. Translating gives CASSEIWDSSSSGNTIYF. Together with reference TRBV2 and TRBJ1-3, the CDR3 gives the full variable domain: EPEVTQTPSHQVTQMGQEVILRCVPISNHLYFYWYRQILGQKVEFLVSFYNNEISEKSEIFDDQFSVERPDGSNFTLKIRSTKLEDSAMYFCASSEIWDSSSSGNTIYFGEGSWLTVV.

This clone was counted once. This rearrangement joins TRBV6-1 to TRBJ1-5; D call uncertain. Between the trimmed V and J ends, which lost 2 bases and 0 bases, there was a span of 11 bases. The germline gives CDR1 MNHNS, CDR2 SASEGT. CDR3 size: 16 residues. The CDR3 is CASSEFTFYSNQPQHF. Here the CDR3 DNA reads TGTGCCAGCAGTGAATTTACGTTTTATAGCAATCAGCCCCAGCATTTT.

The CDR3 protein is CASSSGTVRTGELFF. The CDR3 nucleotides are TGTGCCAGCAGTTCCGGGACAGTGAGGACCGGGGAGCTGTTTTTT. The chain uses TRBV27 and TRBJ2-2; 7 positions match TRBD1. Unmatched junction bases numbered 7, after V lost 4 bases and J lost 5 bases. This CDR3 comprises 15 residues. In germline, CDR1 is MNHEY, CDR2 SMNVEV (reference sequence).

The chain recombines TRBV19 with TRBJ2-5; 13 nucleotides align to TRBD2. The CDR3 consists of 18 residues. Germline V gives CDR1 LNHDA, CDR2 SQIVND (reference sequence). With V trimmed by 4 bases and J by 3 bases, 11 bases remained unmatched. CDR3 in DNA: TGTGCCAGTAGTACCGCCTCCCTGGGACTAGCGGGGAAAGAGACCCAGTACTTC. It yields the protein CASSTASLGLAGKETQYF.

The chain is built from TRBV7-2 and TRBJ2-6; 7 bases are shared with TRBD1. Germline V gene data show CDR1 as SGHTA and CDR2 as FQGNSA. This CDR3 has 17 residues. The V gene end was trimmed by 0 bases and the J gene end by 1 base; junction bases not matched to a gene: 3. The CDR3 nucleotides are TGTGCCAGCAGCTTAGCAGGGGGCGCTTCTGGGGCCAACGTCCTGACTTTC. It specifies CASSLAGGASGANVLTF.

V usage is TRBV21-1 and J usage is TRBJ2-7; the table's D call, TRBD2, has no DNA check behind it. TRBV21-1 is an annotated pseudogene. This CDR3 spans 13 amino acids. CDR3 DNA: TGTGCCAGCAGCAAATTATTAGCGGGGGAGCAGTACTTC. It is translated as CASSKLLAGEQYF.

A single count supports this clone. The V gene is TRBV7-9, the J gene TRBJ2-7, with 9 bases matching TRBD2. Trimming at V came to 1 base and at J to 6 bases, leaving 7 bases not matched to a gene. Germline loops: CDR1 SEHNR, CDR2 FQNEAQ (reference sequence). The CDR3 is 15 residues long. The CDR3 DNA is TGTGCCAGCAGCTTAGGAACTAGCGGGTGGGGCGAGCAGTACTTC. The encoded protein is CASSLGTSGWGEQYF.

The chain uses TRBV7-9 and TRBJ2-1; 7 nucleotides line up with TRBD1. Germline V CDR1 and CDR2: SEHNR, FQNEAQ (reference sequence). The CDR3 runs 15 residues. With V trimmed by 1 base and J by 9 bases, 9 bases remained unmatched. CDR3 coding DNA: TGTGCCAGCAGCTTAGAAGAGACAGGGTCGGTTGAGCAGTTCTTC. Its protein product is CASSLEETGSVEQFF.

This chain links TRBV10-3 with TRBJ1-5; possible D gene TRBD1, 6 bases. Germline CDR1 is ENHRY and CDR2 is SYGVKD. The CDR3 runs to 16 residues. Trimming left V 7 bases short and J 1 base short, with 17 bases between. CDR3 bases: TGTGCCATCATATCCGACGGCAGGGGAAGCAATCAGCCCCAGCATTTT. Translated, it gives CAIISDGRGSNQPQHF.

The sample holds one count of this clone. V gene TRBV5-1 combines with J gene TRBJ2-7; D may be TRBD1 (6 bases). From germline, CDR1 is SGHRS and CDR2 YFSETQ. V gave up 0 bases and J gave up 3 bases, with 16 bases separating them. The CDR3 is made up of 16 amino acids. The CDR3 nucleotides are TGCGCCAGCAGCTTGGGTCCGGGACAAAACAACTACGAGCAGTACTTC. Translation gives CASSLGPGQNNYEQYF. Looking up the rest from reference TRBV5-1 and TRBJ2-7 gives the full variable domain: KAGVTQTPRYLIKTRGQQVTLSCSPISGHRSVSWYQQTPGQGLQFLFEYFSETQRNKGNFPGRFSGRQFSNSRSEMNVSTLELGDSALYLCASSLGPGQNNYEQYFGPGTRLTVT.

The CDR3 loop reads CASGGGVDGYTF. The CDR3 bases are TGTGCCAGCGGGGGGGGAGTGGATGGCTACACCTTC. V and J are TRBV2 and TRBJ1-2, with TRBD1 as a possible D gene (5 bases). Germline V gives CDR1 SNHLY, CDR2 FYNNEI. V was clipped by 8 bases and J by 6 bases, with 13 bases between them. This CDR3 is built from 12 residues.

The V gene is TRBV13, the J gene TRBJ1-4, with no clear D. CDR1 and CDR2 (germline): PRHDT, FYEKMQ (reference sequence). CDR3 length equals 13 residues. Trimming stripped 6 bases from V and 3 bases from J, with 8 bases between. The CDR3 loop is CASRSVANEKLFF. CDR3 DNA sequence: TGTGCCAGCAGATCGGTGGCTAATGAAAAACTGTTTTTT.

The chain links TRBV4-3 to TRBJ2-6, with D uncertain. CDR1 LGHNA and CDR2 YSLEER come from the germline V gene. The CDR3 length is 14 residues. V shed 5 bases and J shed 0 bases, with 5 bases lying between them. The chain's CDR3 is CASSIHSGANVLTF. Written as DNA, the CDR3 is TGCGCCAGCAGCATCCACTCTGGGGCCAACGTCCTGACTTTC.

CDR3 nucleotides: TGTGCCAGCAGTTTATGCAATGTGGCGGACGTAAACACTGAAGCTTTCTTT. Protein product: CASSLCNVADVNTEAFF. V is TRBV27 and J is TRBJ1-1; D gene uncertain. Looked up from germline, CDR1 is MNHEY and CDR2 is SMNVEV (reference sequence). V was clipped by 1 base and J by 2 bases, with 17 bases between them. The CDR3 is made up of 17 amino acids.

CDR3 in amino acids: CAIGGLSGSPLHF. CDR3 sequence (DNA): TGTGCCATAGGGGGGCTCTCGGGGTCACCCCTCCACTTT. The chain couples TRBV6-6 to TRBJ1-6; D perhaps matches TRBD1 (6 bases). This CDR3 contains 13 residues. V lost 10 bases and J 10 bases, leaving 17 bases between the germline ends. Germline V gene sequence: CDR1 MNHNY, CDR2 SVGAGI (reference sequence).

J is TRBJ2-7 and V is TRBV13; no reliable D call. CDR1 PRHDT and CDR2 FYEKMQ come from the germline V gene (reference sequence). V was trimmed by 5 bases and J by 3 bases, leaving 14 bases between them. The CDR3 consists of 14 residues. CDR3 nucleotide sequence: TGTGCCAGCAGCCCACGATCGGACCTCTACGAGCAGTACTTC. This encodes CASSPRSDLYEQYF.

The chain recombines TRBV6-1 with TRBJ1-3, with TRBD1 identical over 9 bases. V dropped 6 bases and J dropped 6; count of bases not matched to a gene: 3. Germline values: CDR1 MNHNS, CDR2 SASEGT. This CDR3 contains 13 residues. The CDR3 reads CASRTGGENTIYF. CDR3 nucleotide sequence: TGTGCCAGCAGAACAGGGGGCGAAAACACCATATATTTT.

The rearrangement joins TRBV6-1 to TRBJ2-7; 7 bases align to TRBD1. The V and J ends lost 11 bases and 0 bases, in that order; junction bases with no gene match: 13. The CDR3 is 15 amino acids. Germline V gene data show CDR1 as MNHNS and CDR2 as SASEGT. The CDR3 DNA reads TGTGCCGCCTCCCTCCGGGACAGTTTCTCCTACGAGCAGTACTTC. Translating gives CAASLRDSFSYEQYF.

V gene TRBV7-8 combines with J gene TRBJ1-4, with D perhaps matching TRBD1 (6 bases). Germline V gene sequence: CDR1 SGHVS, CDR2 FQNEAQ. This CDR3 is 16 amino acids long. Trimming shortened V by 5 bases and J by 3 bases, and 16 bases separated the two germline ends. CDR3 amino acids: CASSRLMDSPNEKLFF. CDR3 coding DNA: TGTGCCAGCAGCAGACTCATGGACAGTCCTAATGAAAAACTGTTTTTT.

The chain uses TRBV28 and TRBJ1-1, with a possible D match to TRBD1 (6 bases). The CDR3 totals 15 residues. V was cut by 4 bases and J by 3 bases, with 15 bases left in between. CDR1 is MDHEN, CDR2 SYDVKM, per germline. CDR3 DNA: TGTGCCAGCAGTTCCCCCCGGGGGGCGGACACTGAAGCTTTCTTT. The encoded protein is CASSSPRGADTEAFF.

The DNA of the CDR3 is TGCAGCGTTGAGTGGTCCGGGAATGAGCAGTTCTTC. Translation: CSVEWSGNEQFF. The rearrangement uses TRBV29-1 and TRBJ2-1; no clear D. V shed 3 bases and J shed 7 bases, with 10 bases lying between them. CDR1 and CDR2 (germline): SQVTM, ANQGSEA. The CDR3 runs 12 residues.

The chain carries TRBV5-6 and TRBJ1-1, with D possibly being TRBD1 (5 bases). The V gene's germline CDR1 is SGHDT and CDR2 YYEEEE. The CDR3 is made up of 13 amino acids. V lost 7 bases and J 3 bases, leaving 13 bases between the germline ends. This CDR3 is CASEGQEDTEAFF. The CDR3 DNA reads TGTGCCAGCGAGGGGCAGGAGGACACTGAAGCTTTCTTT.

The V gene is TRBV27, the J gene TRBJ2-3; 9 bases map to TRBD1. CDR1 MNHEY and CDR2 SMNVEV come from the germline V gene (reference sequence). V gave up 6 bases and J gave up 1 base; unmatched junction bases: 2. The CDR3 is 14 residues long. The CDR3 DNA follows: TGTGCCAGCAGGTGGACAGGGGGCACAGATACGCAGTATTTT. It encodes CASRWTGGTDTQYF.

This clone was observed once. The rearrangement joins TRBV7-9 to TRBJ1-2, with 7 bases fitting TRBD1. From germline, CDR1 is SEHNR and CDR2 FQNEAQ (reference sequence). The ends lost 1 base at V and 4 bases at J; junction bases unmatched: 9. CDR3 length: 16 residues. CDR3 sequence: CASSLDLDRRLYGYTF. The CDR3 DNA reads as TGTGCCAGCAGCTTAGACCTGGACAGGAGACTCTATGGCTACACCTTC.

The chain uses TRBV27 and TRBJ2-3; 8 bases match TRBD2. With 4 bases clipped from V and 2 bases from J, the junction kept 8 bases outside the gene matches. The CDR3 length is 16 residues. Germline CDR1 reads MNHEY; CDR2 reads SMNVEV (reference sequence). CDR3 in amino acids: CASSYAAGEVTDTQYF. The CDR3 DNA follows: TGTGCCAGCAGTTACGCAGCGGGAGAGGTCACAGATACGCAGTATTTT.

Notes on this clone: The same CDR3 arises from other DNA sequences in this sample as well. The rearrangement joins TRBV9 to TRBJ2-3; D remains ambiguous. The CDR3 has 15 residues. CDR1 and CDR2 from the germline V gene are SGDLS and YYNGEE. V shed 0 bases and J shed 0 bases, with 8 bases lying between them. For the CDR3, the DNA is TGTGCCAGCAGCGTAGAGGCCTCGAGCACAGATACGCAGTATTTT. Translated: CASSVEASSTDTQYF.

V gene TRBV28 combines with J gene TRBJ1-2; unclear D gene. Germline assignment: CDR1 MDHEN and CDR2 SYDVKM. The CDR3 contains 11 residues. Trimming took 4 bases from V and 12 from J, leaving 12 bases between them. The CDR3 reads CASSYGNPHTF. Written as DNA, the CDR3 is TGTGCCAGCAGTTACGGGAATCCCCACACCTTC.

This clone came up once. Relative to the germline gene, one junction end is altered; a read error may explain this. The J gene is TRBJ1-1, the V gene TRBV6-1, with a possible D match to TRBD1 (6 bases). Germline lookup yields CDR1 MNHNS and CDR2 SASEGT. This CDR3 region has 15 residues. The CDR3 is CASTESRVGATEAFF. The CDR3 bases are TGTGCCAGCACTGAATCCAGAGTGGGGGCCACTGAAGCTTTCTTT.